This T cell receptor beta chain came from a study of blood T cell repertoires in COVID-19. At the level of the study: The United States, Italy and Spain supplied acute and convalescent COVID-19 samples. T cells, B-cell-depleted T cells, or PBMCs supplied cDNA or gDNA.

In germline, CDR1 is MDHEN, CDR2 SYDVKM. This CDR3 region has 14 residues. V was clipped by 6 bases and J by 6 bases, with 14 bases between them. Using immunoSEQ multiplex PCR, the repertoire was profiled, and TCRdb retains in-frame clones only, with some absent. Counted here are 350,000 to 450,000 clones, 70% to 90% occurring once; the ten biggest clones make up approximately 1.5%. The cohort comprised adults aged about 18 to 89 years residing in about 25 US areas. Clinical histories supplied by participants themselves formed the basis of cohort assignment. Sample: PBMCs or T cells enriched from blood (not recorded which). The TCR sequence derives from a woman younger than 30 who had been exposed to COVID-19. This chain uses TRBV28 with TRBJ2-2; TRBD1 might be the D (6 bases). The CDR3: CASSLTGSAGELFF. The DNA for the CDR3 is TGTGCCAGCAGCTTAACAGGGTCGGCCGGGGAGCTGTTTTTT.